A selection of T cell receptor beta chains follows, all from one sample in a study of regulatory T cells in long-lasting Graves disease. TCRdb processed the multiplex PCR reads anew with MiXCR; each CDR3 protein has one entry. The sample shows 650,000 to 700,000 distinct CDR3 sequences, approximately 31% of them seen only once. The input for sequencing was peripheral blood mononuclear cells (PBMCs), taken when the disease was refractory, from a patient treated with antithyroid drugs. These receptors were taken from a female donor with Graves disease. Each CDR3 is given with its conserved first and last residue. The D gene is left open where the match is weak. Size is omitted from some rows. Given values are once, few, many or a class for expanded clones.

j_call	clone_size	d_call	v_call	cdr3_aa	cdr3_nt
TRBJ1-5	NA	TRBD1	TRBV12-3/TRBV12-4	CASTGQGAHQPQHF	TGTGCCAGCACCGGACAGGGGGCCCATCAGCCCCAGCATTTT
TRBJ1-5	NA	NA	TRBV20-1	CSAPRLRAGSNQPQHF	TGCAGTGCCCCCCGACTCAGGGCGGGGAGCAATCAGCCCCAGCATTTT
TRBJ1-3	NA	TRBD1	TRBV15	CATSRGDRAGNTIYF	TGTGCCACCAGCAGAGGGGACAGAGCTGGAAACACCATATATTTT
TRBJ1-1	once	NA	TRBV9	CASSVRTVNTEAFF	TGTGCCAGCAGCGTGAGGACCGTAAACACTGAAGCTTTCTTT
TRBJ1-2	NA	NA	TRBV7-8	CASSLAGVTNYGYTF	TGTGCCAGCAGCTTAGCCGGAGTGACTAACTATGGCTACACCTTC
TRBJ1-1	NA	TRBD1	TRBV19	CASSITGVNTEALF	TGTGCCAGTAGTATCACAGGGGTGAACACTGAAGCTCTCTTT
TRBJ2-3	NA	NA	TRBV20-1	CSARSHPGTQYF	TGCAGTGCTAGAAGCCACCCGGGTACGCAGTATTTT
TRBJ1-1	few	NA	TRBV6-2/TRBV6-3	CASSYYLGAEAFF	TGTGCCAGCAGTTACTACTTGGGGGCTGAAGCTTTCTTT
TRBJ2-3	NA	NA	TRBV2	CASKDTTDTQYF	TGTGCCAGCAAAGATACTACAGATACGCAGTATTTT
TRBJ2-1	once	TRBD2	TRBV29-1	CSVDMGLAGGNEQFF	TGCAGCGTTGATATGGGACTAGCGGGCGGTAATGAGCAGTTCTTC
TRBJ1-2	NA	NA	TRBV5-1	CASSLAVNREAGYTF	TGCGCCAGCAGCTTGGCCGTAAACAGGGAGGCTGGCTACACCTTC
TRBJ2-7	NA	TRBD1	TRBV20-1	CSARVVGQGYEQYF	TGCAGTGCTAGGGTGGTGGGACAGGGCTACGAGCAGTACTTC
TRBJ1-5	NA	TRBD1	TRBV27	CASSSGTGGDQPQHF	TGTGCCAGCAGCTCCGGGACAGGGGGAGATCAGCCCCAGCATTTT
TRBJ1-5	NA	NA	TRBV6-1	CASRENSNQPQHF	TGTGCCAGCAGGGAAAATAGCAATCAGCCCCAGCATTTT
TRBJ2-4	NA	NA	TRBV6-2/TRBV6-3	CVSSEKVLRDSLIAKNIQYF	TGTGTCAGCAGTGAAAAGGTCCTTCGGGACTCACTAATAGCCAAAAACATTCAGTACTTC
TRBJ2-5	NA	TRBD1	TRBV6-5	CASSYYNRDRKETQYF	TGTGCCAGCAGTTACTACAATCGGGACAGAAAAGAGACCCAGTACTTC
TRBJ2-3	NA	TRBD2	TRBV6-5	CASSSLGTSGRADTQYF	TGTGCCAGCAGTTCCCTCGGGACTAGCGGGAGGGCAGATACGCAGTATTTT
TRBJ1-5	few	NA	TRBV27	CASSTGSRGNQPQHF	TGTGCCAGCAGTACAGGGTCGAGGGGCAATCAGCCCCAGCATTTT
TRBJ2-7	NA	NA	TRBV11-3	CASSLARLGEGYEQYF	TGTGCCAGCAGCTTAGCTAGACTAGGCGAGGGGTACGAGCAGTACTTC
TRBJ1-2	NA	TRBD1	TRBV19	CASSMRETGPSNYGYTF	TGTGCCAGTAGTATGCGGGAGACAGGGCCCTCTAACTATGGCTACACCTTC
TRBJ1-5	NA	NA	TRBV4-2	CASSQGDVSNQPQHF	TGTGCCAGCAGCCAAGGCGACGTTAGCAATCAGCCCCAGCATTTT
TRBJ1-1	NA	NA	TRBV7-3	CASSLTVWSEAFF	TGTGCCAGCAGCTTGACAGTTTGGTCTGAAGCTTTCTTT
TRBJ1-6	many	NA	TRBV2	CASSERGVYNSPLHF	TGTGCCAGCAGTGAACGGGGGGTCTATAATTCACCCCTCCACTTT
TRBJ2-7	NA	NA	TRBV20-1	CSAHPAGGGQRTSEQYF	TGCAGTGCTCACCCCGCAGGGGGGGGACAACGGACCTCCGAGCAGTACTTC
TRBJ1-1	few	NA	TRBV30	CAWSREYTEAFF	TGTGCCTGGAGTAGGGAGTACACTGAAGCTTTCTTT
TRBJ2-5	many	NA	TRBV11-1	CASSRPTEETQYF	TGTGCCAGCAGCCGCCCGACGGAAGAGACCCAGTACTTC
TRBJ2-7	NA	NA	TRBV27	CASSLKGEQYF	TGTGCCAGCAGTCTTAAAGGCGAGCAGTACTTC
TRBJ2-3	NA	TRBD2	TRBV6-9	CASSYTSGRADTQYF	TGTGCCAGCAGTTACACTAGCGGGAGGGCCGATACGCAGTATTTT
TRBJ1-5	many	TRBD1	TRBV12-3/TRBV12-4	CASSWGQGAGQPQHF	TGTGCCAGCAGTTGGGGACAGGGGGCGGGTCAGCCCCAGCATTTT
TRBJ1-5	NA	NA	TRBV28	CASLGRANQPQHF	TGTGCCAGCTTGGGCAGGGCTAATCAGCCCCAGCATTTT
TRBJ1-5	NA	NA	TRBV6-1	CASSDGGGLGQPQHF	TGCGCCAGCAGTGATGGGGGGGGGCTCGGTCAGCCCCAGCATTTT
TRBJ1-4	NA	NA	TRBV30	CATGYWPNEKLFF	TGTGCAACCGGTTATTGGCCTAATGAAAAACTGTTTTTT
TRBJ1-5	NA	TRBD1	TRBV5-6	CASSLMTGTISNQPQHF	TGTGCCAGCAGCCTCATGACAGGGACGATTAGCAATCAGCCCCAGCATTTT
TRBJ2-7	NA	TRBD1	TRBV5-1	CASSLGRQGLSYEQYF	TGCGCCAGCAGCTTGGGGAGACAGGGCCTCTCCTACGAGCAGTACTTC
TRBJ2-2	few	NA	TRBV10-3	CAIRWQGNTGELFF	TGTGCCATCAGGTGGCAGGGGAACACCGGGGAGCTGTTTTTT